What follows are 2 T cell receptor beta chains derived from one specimen sequenced in a study of blood T cell repertoires in COVID-19. TCRdb's copy holds only in-frame clones and misses some; the assay was immunoSEQ multiplex PCR. The repertoire includes about 230,000 clones, around 80% of them detected once, and around 1.5% sits in the top ten. Material: peripheral blood. Every receptor here comes from a woman in her thirties or forties who had recovered from COVID-19.

The chain couples TRBV3-1 (or the pseudogene TRBV3-2) to TRBJ1-3; 10 positions agree with TRBD1. Germline CDR1 is LGHDT and CDR2 is YNNKEL (reference sequence). The trim removed 3 bases at V and 3 bases at J, leaving 2 bases unmatched. The CDR3 is made up of 15 amino acids. The DNA of the CDR3 is TGTGCCAGCAGCCAGACAGGGGGCTTTGGAAACACCATATATTTT. Its protein product is CASSQTGGFGNTIYF.

V is TRBV7-9 and J is TRBJ1-2; D not resolved. Trimming stripped 1 base from V and 3 bases from J, with 9 bases between. There are 14 residues in the CDR3. Germline values: CDR1 SEHNR, CDR2 FQNEAQ (reference sequence). The CDR3 loop is CASSLESPYYGYTF. The CDR3 DNA sequence: TGTGCCAGCAGCTTAGAGAGTCCCTACTATGGCTACACCTTC.